This is a list of T cell receptor beta chains from one sample in a study of CD4 T cells in relation to SARS-CoV-2 and coronaviruses. Their target antigens are unknown. Sequencing was performed with immunoSEQ multiplex PCR; in TCRdb, only in-frame clones are kept and a portion is missing. The repertoire consists of about 18,000 clones, with 60% to 85% occurring once and the leading ten covering 27%. Sequencing used CD4+ T cells from PBMCs, cultured in vitro. The receptors here all came from a human donor in good health. CDR3s include the opening cysteine and the closing phenylalanine or tryptophan. The D gene is left open where the match is weak. Some rows mark clone size as missing; the rest say once, few, many or name a class of expanded clone.

D gene | J gene | V gene | clone size | CDR3 length | CDR3 protein | CDR3 DNA
TRBD1 | TRBJ1-1 | TRBV3-1/TRBV3-2 | - | 14 | CASSLGTGFSEAFF | TGTGCCAGCAGCCTGGGGACAGGGTTTTCTGAAGCTTTCTTT
TRBD1 | TRBJ2-1 | TRBV19 | - | 11 | CASSKDRGKFF | TGTGCCAGTAGTAAGGACAGGGGTAAGTTCTTC
- | TRBJ1-4 | TRBV27 | - | 15 | CASSLMEGLNEKLFF | TGTGCCAGCAGCCTAATGGAGGGCCTTAATGAAAAACTGTTTTTT
- | TRBJ2-5 | TRBV6-5 | - | 15 | CASSPTSTGSETQYF | TGTGCCAGCAGCCCGACTAGTACCGGTTCAGAGACCCAGTACTTC
- | TRBJ2-3 | TRBV7-3 | - | 14 | CASSLNPGADTQYF | TGTGCCAGCAGCTTAAACCCAGGGGCAGATACGCAGTATTTT
- | TRBJ2-1 | TRBV3-1/TRBV3-2 | - | 15 | CASSQASGAEGGQFF | TGTGCCAGCAGCCAAGCCTCTGGAGCGGAAGGCGGGCAGTTCTTC
TRBD2 | TRBJ2-7 | TRBV4-1 | - | 18 | CASSRGTEVLAAPYEQYF | TGCGCCAGCAGCCGGGGGACCGAGGTGCTAGCGGCTCCTTACGAGCAGTACTTC
TRBD1 | TRBJ2-5 | TRBV6-1 | - | 15 | CASSEISEGAETQYF | TGTGCCAGCAGTGAAATTTCAGAGGGGGCCGAGACCCAGTACTTC
- | TRBJ1-2 | TRBV12-3/TRBV12-4 | few | 13 | CASRPTGPSGVTF | TGTGCCAGCAGACCTACAGGGCCGTCGGGGGTGACCTTC
- | TRBJ1-1 | TRBV9 | once | 13 | CASSPGRGTEAFF | TGTGCCAGCAGCCCAGGGAGAGGCACTGAAGCTTTCTTT
- | TRBJ2-1 | TRBV29-1 | - | 13 | CSGRGGGRDEQFF | TGCAGCGGTCGAGGGGGCGGGAGAGATGAGCAGTTCTTC
TRBD2 | TRBJ2-3 | TRBV5-6 | - | 16 | CASSALGRELGDTQYF | TGTGCCAGCAGCGCCTTGGGGCGGGAGCTGGGGGATACGCAGTATTTT
- | TRBJ1-4 | TRBV30 | - | 12 | CSGAATNEKLFF | TGTTCCGGGGCCGCAACTAATGAAAAACTGTTTTTT
- | TRBJ1-2 | TRBV30 | - | 15 | CAWSVGGSGIYGYTF | TGTGCCTGGAGTGTGGGGGGCTCCGGGATATATGGCTACACCTTC
- | TRBJ2-3 | TRBV19 | few | 13 | CASSPPDRDTQYF | TGTGCCAGTAGTCCACCGGACCGAGATACGCAGTATTTT
TRBD2 | TRBJ2-3 | TRBV6-5 | - | 15 | CASSYPSGRGITQYF | TGTGCCAGCAGTTACCCTAGCGGGAGGGGTATTACGCAGTATTTT
- | TRBJ2-1 | TRBV19 | - | 15 | CASSISVSSYNEQFF | TGTGCCAGTAGTATTAGTGTCAGCTCCTACAATGAGCAGTTCTTC
TRBD2 | TRBJ2-1 | TRBV5-1 | once | 16 | CASSHPRLAVNNEQFF | TGCGCCAGCAGCCACCCTCGACTAGCGGTAAACAATGAGCAGTTCTTC
TRBD2 | TRBJ2-3 | TRBV2 | - | 16 | CASRHRLASAVDTQYF | TGTGCCAGCAGGCACCGACTAGCCTCAGCGGTAGATACGCAGTATTTT
- | TRBJ2-3 | TRBV3-1/TRBV3-2 | - | 15 | CASSQVQGSPDTQYF | TGTGCCAGCAGCCAGGTTCAGGGGTCGCCAGATACGCAGTATTTT
TRBD2 | TRBJ2-1 | TRBV9 | few | 18 | CASQRDRTSGSSYNEQFF | TGTGCCAGCCAAAGGGACCGGACTAGCGGGAGCTCCTACAATGAGCAGTTCTTC
- | TRBJ1-3 | TRBV5-1 | medium-sized | 15 | CASTQLPGGGNTIYF | TGCGCCAGCACCCAGCTACCGGGAGGTGGAAACACCATATATTTT
- | TRBJ2-7 | TRBV3-1/TRBV3-2 | large | 12 | CASSQVPYEQYF | TGTGCCAGCAGCCAAGTCCCCTACGAGCAGTACTTC
- | TRBJ2-2 | TRBV9 | - | 15 | CASSVERLNTGELFF | TGTGCCAGCAGCGTAGAACGGCTGAACACCGGGGAGCTGTTTTTT
- | TRBJ2-5 | TRBV30 | - | 12 | CAWSVSQETQYF | TGTGCCTGGAGTGTAAGCCAAGAGACCCAGTACTTC
- | TRBJ2-7 | TRBV28 | - | 14 | CASSFSGYKAEQYF | TGTGCCAGCAGTTTCTCGGGTTACAAGGCCGAGCAGTACTTC
TRBD2 | TRBJ2-1 | TRBV7-6 | few | 17 | CASSLTSGSFSYNEQFF | TGTGCCAGCAGCCTGACTAGCGGGAGCTTCTCCTACAATGAGCAGTTCTTC
TRBD1 | TRBJ2-1 | TRBV14 | - | 17 | CASSPKAGTAIYNEQFF | TGTGCCAGCAGCCCTAAGGCCGGGACAGCGATCTACAATGAGCAGTTCTTC
- | TRBJ2-7 | TRBV5-3 | - | 13 | CARSSFWIYEQYF | TGTGCCAGAAGCTCCTTCTGGATCTACGAGCAGTACTTC
- | TRBJ1-1 | TRBV18 | once | 13 | CASSQGDLTEAFF | TGTGCCAGCTCACAGGGGGACCTCACTGAAGCTTTCTTT
TRBD2 | TRBJ2-2 | TRBV3-1/TRBV3-2 | - | 14 | CASMRGGSPGELFF | TGTGCCAGCATGAGAGGCGGGAGCCCCGGGGAGCTGTTTTTT
TRBD2 | TRBJ2-7 | TRBV5-1 | few | 18 | CASSERTSGSSSLYEQYF | TGCGCCAGCAGCGAAAGGACTAGCGGGAGTTCCTCGCTCTACGAGCAGTACTTC
TRBD2 | TRBJ2-2 | TRBV6-5 | - | 15 | CASSLAGRGTGELFF | TGTGCCAGCAGTCTAGCGGGCCGCGGCACCGGGGAGCTGTTTTTT
- | TRBJ2-7 | TRBV4-1 | - | 16 | CASSQEPRASSGEQYF | TGCGCCAGCAGCCAAGAGCCTCGGGCTAGTTCTGGGGAGCAGTACTTC
TRBD2 | TRBJ2-5 | TRBV18 | few | 15 | CASSPLSGRQETQYF | TGTGCCAGCTCACCATTGAGCGGGAGACAAGAGACCCAGTACTTC
- | TRBJ2-7 | TRBV2 | - | 12 | CASRPSSYEQYF | TGTGCCAGCCGTCCTAGCTCCTACGAGCAGTACTTC
TRBD1 | TRBJ1-4 | TRBV11-2 | - | 16 | CASSNPGQPDNEKLFF | TGTGCCAGCAGCAATCCGGGACAGCCAGATAATGAAAAACTGTTTTTT
- | TRBJ2-3 | TRBV28 | - | 14 | CASSRRTGSDTQYF | TGTGCCAGCAGTCGCCGAACAGGGTCAGATACGCAGTATTTT
TRBD1 | TRBJ1-2 | TRBV6-5 | - | 13 | CASMGQGLIGYTF | TGTGCCAGCATGGGACAGGGGTTGATTGGCTACACCTTC
- | TRBJ2-1 | TRBV3-1/TRBV3-2 | - | 13 | CASSQGLGAQKFF | TGTGCCAGCAGCCAAGGTTTGGGGGCTCAGAAGTTCTTC
- | TRBJ1-2 | TRBV13 | - | 14 | CASSLDRFRGGYTF | TGTGCCAGCAGCTTAGATAGATTTAGAGGCGGCTACACCTTC
- | TRBJ1-6 | TRBV6-5 | few | 14 | CASRPGSNNSPLHF | TGTGCCAGCAGGCCGGGATCCAATAATTCACCCCTCCACTTT